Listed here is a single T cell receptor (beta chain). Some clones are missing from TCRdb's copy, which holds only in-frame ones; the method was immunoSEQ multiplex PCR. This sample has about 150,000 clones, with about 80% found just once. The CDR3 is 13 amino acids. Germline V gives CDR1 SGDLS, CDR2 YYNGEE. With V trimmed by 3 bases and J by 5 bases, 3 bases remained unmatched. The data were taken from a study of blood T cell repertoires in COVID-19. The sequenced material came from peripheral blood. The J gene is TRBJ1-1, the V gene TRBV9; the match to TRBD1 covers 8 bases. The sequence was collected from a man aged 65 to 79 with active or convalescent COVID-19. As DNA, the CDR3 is TGTGCCAGCAGCGAACAGGGGGGGACTGAAGCTTTCTTT. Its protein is CASSEQGGTEAFF.